This entry lists 13 T cell receptor beta chains sequenced from one sample in a study of blood T cells in healthy people across ages. Alongside a J-beta primer mix, a sample-barcoded 5' primer served in a second PCR lasting roughly 6 to 12 cycles. TCRdb reanalysed the 5' RACE reads using MiXCR and keeps one entry per CDR3 protein. The sample comprises approximately 1.5 million distinct CDR3 sequences, approximately 39% of which are singletons, and less than 5% rests with the top ten. The specimen was blood. Every receptor here comes from a woman aged 18-29 years in good health.

The chain combines TRBV27 with TRBJ2-7; possibly TRBD1 for D (5 bases). Trimming pared 7 bases from V and 0 bases from J, leaving 13 bases between. The germline V gene encodes CDR1 MNHEY and CDR2 SMNVEV (reference sequence). This CDR3 is built from 14 residues. The CDR3 sequence: CASTLDRSSYEQYF. The DNA for the CDR3 is TGTGCCAGCACCCTCGACAGAAGCTCCTACGAGCAGTACTTC.

The J gene is TRBJ1-2, the V gene TRBV20-1; tentatively, D is TRBD1 (5 bases). Per germline, CDR1 DFQATT and CDR2 SNEGSKA (reference sequence). Trimming left V 6 bases short and J 4 bases short, with 18 bases between. The CDR3 spans 14 residues. The DNA of the CDR3 is TGCAGTGCCCACAAGGAGGGAGGGGTCTATGGCTACACCTTC. Its translation is CSAHKEGGVYGYTF.

CDR3 bases: TGTGCCAGCAGCCGGTACACTGAGGAAAAACTGTTTTTT. Amino acid sequence: CASSRYTEEKLFF. The chain is built from TRBV7-9 and TRBJ1-4; D is uncertain. The CDR3 runs 13 residues. Trimming took off 5 bases at V and 8 bases at J, with 12 bases between the two ends. Germline V gives CDR1 SEHNR, CDR2 FQNEAQ (reference sequence). The full variable domain, with the rest looked up from reference TRBV7-9 and TRBJ1-4, is DTGVSQNPRHKITKRGQNVTFRCDPISEHNRLYWYRQTLGQGPEFLTYFQNEAQLEKSRLLSDRFSAERPKGSFSTLEIQRTEQGDSAMYLCASSRYTEEKLFFGSGTQLSVL.

This chain joins TRBV29-1 and TRBJ2-3; either TRBD1 or TRBD2 may supply D (6 bases each). Trimming cost V 1 base and J 0 bases, with 11 bases left between them. The CDR3 is 15 residues long. The germline CDR1 and CDR2 sequences are SQVTM and ANQGSEA. The CDR3 coding sequence is TGCAGCGTTGAAGCAGGGGCGGGAAGCACAGATACGCAGTATTTT. Its protein is CSVEAGAGSTDTQYF.

This chain uses TRBV20-1 with TRBJ2-1; TRBD1 is a possible D gene (6 bases). From germline, CDR1 is DFQATT and CDR2 SNEGSKA (reference sequence). V was pared by 3 bases and J by 6 bases, with 21 bases between. The CDR3 loop spans 16 amino acids. CDR3 nucleotides: TGCAGTGCTAGGGGCCTCCGGGACATACAGTTCAATGAGCAGTTCTTC. This translates into CSARGLRDIQFNEQFF.

CDR3: CASSKDRSNYEQYF. CDR3 bases: TGTGCCAGCAGCAAGGACAGGAGTAATTACGAGCAGTACTTC. The chain carries TRBV11-1 and TRBJ2-5; 7 positions match TRBD1. The DNA end is a closer match to TRBJ2-7, so the J assignment may be wrong. The germline CDR1 and CDR2 sequences are SGHAT and FQDESV (reference sequence). This CDR3 comprises 14 residues.

This chain links TRBV12-3 or TRBV12-4 with TRBJ2-4; D gene ambiguous. This CDR3 has 12 residues. V was pared by 3 bases and J by 13 bases, with 13 bases between. In DNA form, the CDR3 reads TGTGCCAGCAGTTTCCGGGTGTCGGAGCAGTACTTC. As protein: CASSFRVSEQYF.

The genes are TRBV6-6 and TRBJ1-1; unclear D gene. V lost 7 bases to trimming and J lost 0 bases, with 9 bases between them. This CDR3 region has 13 residues. Germline CDR1 is MNHNY and CDR2 is SVGAGI (reference sequence). The CDR3 DNA is TGTGCCAGCAAACCCCCTATGAACACTGAAGCTTTCTTT. Its protein product is CASKPPMNTEAFF.

The V call is TRBV7-9, the J call TRBJ1-2; possibly TRBD1 for D (5 bases). The V gene's germline CDR1 is SEHNR and CDR2 FQNEAQ (reference sequence). With 5 bases removed from V and 3 bases from J, the gap between germline ends came to 16 bases. This CDR3 comprises 15 residues. CDR3 sequence (DNA): TGTGCCAGCAGCCAAGGGGCGTGGCAGGACTATGGCTACACCTTC. Protein product: CASSQGAWQDYGYTF.

The chain uses TRBV7-2 and TRBJ2-3, with 8 positions matching TRBD2. CDR3 size: 14 residues. Germline-derived CDR1 and CDR2 are SGHTA and FQGNSA. Unmatched junction bases numbered 7, after V lost 11 bases and J lost 0 bases. In nucleotides, the CDR3 is TGTGCCGGACAGTTAGCGGGGAGCACAGATACGCAGTATTTT. Its protein is CAGQLAGSTDTQYF.

This sequence joins TRBV6-1 and TRBJ1-2; unclear D gene. V was cut by 7 bases and J by 5 bases, with 8 bases left in between. The germline V gene has CDR1 MNHNS and CDR2 SASEGT. This CDR3 has 11 residues. CDR3 in DNA: TGTGCCAGCACAGCTTGGTATGGCTACACCTTC. This codes for CASTAWYGYTF.

This clonotype was observed a handful of times. The chain uses TRBV7-9 and TRBJ1-4; TRBD1 matches at 8 bases. Germline CDR1 SEHNR, CDR2 FQNEAQ (reference sequence). With 6 bases clipped from V and 4 bases from J, the junction kept 13 bases outside the gene matches. There are 17 residues in the CDR3. The CDR3 sequence is CASRAMLGQEDNEKLFF. CDR3 coding DNA: TGTGCCAGCAGGGCTATGCTGGGACAGGAAGATAATGAAAAACTGTTTTTT.

The J gene is TRBJ2-1, the V gene TRBV7-9; perhaps TRBD2 as D (6 bases). The CDR3 extends over 16 amino acids. Germline CDR1 and CDR2: SEHNR and FQNEAQ (reference sequence). The ends were cut back, 4 bases at V and 0 bases at J, with 13 bases in the middle. CDR3 bases: TGTGCCAGCAGCTCCCTAGCGAAGAGCTCCTACAATGAGCAGTTCTTC. Protein sequence: CASSSLAKSSYNEQFF.